Given below is one T cell receptor beta chain in context. This clonotype has a handful of counts. The antigen it recognizes is unknown. Per-nucleotide qualities are absent, and no much larger clonotype sits a single base away. Ficoll-Paque density gradient centrifugation was the method used to isolate PBMCs. Based on the germline V gene, the CDR1 and CDR2 sequences are SGHRS and YFSETQ. V ends up 7 bases short and J 5 bases short, with an unmatched junction base count of 10. Measured from the cysteine to the phenylalanine, the CDR3 is 15 residues long. Only the CDR3 part of the read is kept: 45 bases, read in frame from the first base. These data are taken from a study of T-cell memory formation after mild COVID-19 (dated by TCRdb to the early 2020s). About the study as a whole: TCR sequence clusters from the two donors were largely donor specific. Two young, previously healthy adult volunteers made up the cohort, one male and one female. In two donors, T-cell clones that expanded and contracted after mild COVID-19 were followed by sequencing TCRalpha and TCRbeta repertoires longitudinally. On the study overall, not on this receptor specifically: Some responding clones were detected in pre-infection memory, suggesting pre-existing cross-reactive memory T cells joined the SARS-CoV-2 response. Contracting CD4+ clones appeared mostly in the CM and EM memory subsets, whereas CD8+ clones were enriched in EMRA. Clones that contracted from day 15 to 85 showed balanced CD4/CD8 phenotypes, whereas a second wave of clones that expanded from day 15 to 37 leaned towards CD4+. The study included only a couple of mild cases, and larger cohorts that include severe cases with pre-infection samples were judged to be necessary. SARS-CoV-2 specificity was not confirmed for the second-wave clones peaking on day 37.

Sequencing was performed on an Illumina NovaSeq 6000. TCRalpha and TCRbeta cDNA libraries were constructed by 5'RACE with constant-segment primers, with sample barcodes and unique molecular identifiers being introduced. Trizol reagent was used to extract RNA from every sample. Amplification of the libraries took two PCR steps, and the second step added a second sample barcode plus Illumina TruSeq adapters. Sequencing of libraries was performed on an Illumina NovaSeq with 2 x 150 bp paired-end reads. Per the source publication's procedure: Reads were demultiplexed and collapsed into UMI-guided consensus sequences with migec v1.2.7. With mixcr v2.1.11, UMI consensuses were aligned to TRA and TRB V and J templates and assembled into clonotypes. Expanded or contracted clonotypes were those called significant by both edgeR and NoisET, with noise models trained on biological replicates. For edgeR calls, the thresholds were a false discovery rate-adjusted p below 0.01 and a log2 fold-change of 1. PCA with hierarchical clustering of max-normalized trajectories of the 1000 most abundant clonotypes was used as exploratory dynamics analysis. Separately sequenced CD4+ and CD8+ repertoires were used to assign the CD4 or CD8 phenotype of responding clones. Starting from the raw public reads, TCRdb applied fastp trimming at Q25, assembled clones with MiXCR and retained in-frame beta chains. Entries that share a CDR3 protein sequence are merged under the most common genes and DNA. None of the V and J calls come from the authors' own analysis; TCRdb made them. The sample contains just over 150,000 distinct CDR3 sequences, 31% of them found a single time. The leading ten clones occupy approximately 12% of the sample.

What was sequenced was PBMCs or a T cell subset sorted from them (not recorded which). The V gene is TRBV5-1 and the J gene is TRBJ2-3, and 10 junction bases match TRBD2. This clonotype originated in an adult woman who had mild COVID-19 (a few samples of this study predate the infection). The sample titles of this study are shuffled in the database, so cell type and time point are left out; the donor was told from shared clones. The nucleotide sequence reads as follows: TGCGCCAGCGGATTTAGCGGGGGGCGAGGAGATACGCAGTATTTT. This codes for CASGFSGGRGDTQYF.